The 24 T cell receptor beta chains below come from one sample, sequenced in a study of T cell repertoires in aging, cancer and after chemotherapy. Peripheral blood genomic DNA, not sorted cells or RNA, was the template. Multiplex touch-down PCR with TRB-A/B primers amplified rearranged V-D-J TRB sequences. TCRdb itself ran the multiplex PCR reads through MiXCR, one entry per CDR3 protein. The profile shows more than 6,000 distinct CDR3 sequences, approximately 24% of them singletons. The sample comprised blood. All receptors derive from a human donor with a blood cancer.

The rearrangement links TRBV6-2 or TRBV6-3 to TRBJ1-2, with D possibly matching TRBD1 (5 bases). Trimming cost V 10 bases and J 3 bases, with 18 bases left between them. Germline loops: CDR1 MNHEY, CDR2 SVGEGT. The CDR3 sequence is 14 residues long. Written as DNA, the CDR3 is TGTGCCACCTCATCCCCCGGGACCTACTATGGCTACACCTTC. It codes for CATSSPGTYYGYTF.

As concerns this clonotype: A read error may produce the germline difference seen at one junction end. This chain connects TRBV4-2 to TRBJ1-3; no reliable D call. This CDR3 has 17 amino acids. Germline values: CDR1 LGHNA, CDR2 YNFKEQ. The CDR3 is CASRQDRSRTSGNTIYF. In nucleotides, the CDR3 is TGTGCCAGCAGACAAGATAGAAGCAGGACCTCTGGAAACACCATATATTTT.

DNA of the CDR3: TGTGCCAGCAGCCCCCGTGACAGGGGCTACAATGAGCAGTACTTC. Its protein product is CASSPRDRGYNEQYF. The chain employs TRBV12-3 or TRBV12-4 and TRBJ2-7; 8 bases line up with TRBD1. The CDR3 is 15 amino acids. V was pared by 6 bases and J by 7 bases, with 14 bases of the junction left unmatched.

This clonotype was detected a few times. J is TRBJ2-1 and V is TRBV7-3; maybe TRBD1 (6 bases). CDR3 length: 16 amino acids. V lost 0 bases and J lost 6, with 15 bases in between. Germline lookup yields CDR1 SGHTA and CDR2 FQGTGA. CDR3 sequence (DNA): TGTGCCAGCAGCTTAACGGGGGCCATCAGGTCCAATGAGCAGTTCTTC. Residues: CASSLTGAIRSNEQFF.

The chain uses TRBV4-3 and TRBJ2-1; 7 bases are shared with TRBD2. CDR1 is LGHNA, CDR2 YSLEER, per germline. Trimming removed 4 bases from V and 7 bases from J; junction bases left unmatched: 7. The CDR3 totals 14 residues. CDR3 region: CASSPVRGVNEQFF. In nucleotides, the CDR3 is TGCGCCAGCAGCCCGGTCCGGGGGGTGAATGAGCAGTTCTTC.

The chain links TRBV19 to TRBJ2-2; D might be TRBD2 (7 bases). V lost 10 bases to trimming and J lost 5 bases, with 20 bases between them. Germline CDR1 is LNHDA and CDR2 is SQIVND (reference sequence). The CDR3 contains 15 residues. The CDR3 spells CATRPGGLGTGELFF. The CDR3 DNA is TGTGCCACTAGACCCGGGGGGCTGGGAACCGGGGAGCTGTTTTTT.

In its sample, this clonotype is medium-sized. CDR3 bases: TGTGCCAGCAGTATACAGGGTTCAGGTGAAAAACTGTTTTTT. Protein sequence: CASSIQGSGEKLFF. V usage is TRBV27 and J usage is TRBJ1-4; a possible D gene is TRBD1 (6 bases). This CDR3 comprises 14 residues. Germline assignment: CDR1 MNHEY and CDR2 SMNVEV (reference sequence). V gave up 5 bases and J gave up 7 bases, with 14 bases separating them.

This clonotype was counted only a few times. CDR3 loop: CASRLSRDTEAFF. The CDR3 region has the DNA TGTGCCAGCAGGCTCTCTAGGGACACTGAAGCTTTCTTT. The genes are TRBV27 and TRBJ1-1; D uncertain. The CDR3 extends over 13 amino acids. The germline CDR1 and CDR2 sequences are MNHEY and SMNVEV (reference sequence). V was trimmed by 6 bases and J by 3 bases, leaving 11 bases between them.

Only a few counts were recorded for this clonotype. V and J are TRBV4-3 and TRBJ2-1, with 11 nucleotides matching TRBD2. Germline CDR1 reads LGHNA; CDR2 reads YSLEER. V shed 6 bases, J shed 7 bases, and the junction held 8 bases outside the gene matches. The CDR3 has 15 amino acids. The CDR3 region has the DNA TGCGCCAGCAGTCTCATAGCGGGAGGGGGGAATGAGCAGTTCTTC. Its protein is CASSLIAGGGNEQFF.

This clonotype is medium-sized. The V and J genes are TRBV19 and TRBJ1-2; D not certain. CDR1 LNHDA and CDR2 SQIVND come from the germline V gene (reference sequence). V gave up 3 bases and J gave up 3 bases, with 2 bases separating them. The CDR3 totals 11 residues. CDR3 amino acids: CASSIYYGYTF. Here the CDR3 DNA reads TGTGCCAGTAGTATTTACTATGGCTACACCTTC.

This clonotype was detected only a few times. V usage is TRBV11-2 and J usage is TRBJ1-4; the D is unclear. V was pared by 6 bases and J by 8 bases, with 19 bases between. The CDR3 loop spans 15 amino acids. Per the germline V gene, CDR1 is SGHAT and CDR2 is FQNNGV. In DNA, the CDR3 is TGTGCCAGCAGAGGGCTGCGAGGGCGAGCGGAAAAACTGTTTTTT. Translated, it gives CASRGLRGRAEKLFF.

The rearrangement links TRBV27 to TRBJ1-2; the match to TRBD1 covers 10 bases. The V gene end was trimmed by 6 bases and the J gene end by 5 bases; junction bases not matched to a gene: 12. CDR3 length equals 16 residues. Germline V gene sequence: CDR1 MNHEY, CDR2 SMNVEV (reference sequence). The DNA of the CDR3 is TGTGCCAGCAGCCTCTCCTCGACAGGGGGCAGTTATGGCTACACCTTC. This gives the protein CASSLSSTGGSYGYTF.

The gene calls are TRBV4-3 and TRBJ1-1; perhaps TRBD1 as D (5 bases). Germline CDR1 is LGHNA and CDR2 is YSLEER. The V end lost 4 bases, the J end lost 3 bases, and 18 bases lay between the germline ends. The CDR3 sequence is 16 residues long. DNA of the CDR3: TGCGCCAGCAGCCCAGTGGGCAGGGTTGGGGACACTGAAGCTTTCTTT. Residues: CASSPVGRVGDTEAFF.

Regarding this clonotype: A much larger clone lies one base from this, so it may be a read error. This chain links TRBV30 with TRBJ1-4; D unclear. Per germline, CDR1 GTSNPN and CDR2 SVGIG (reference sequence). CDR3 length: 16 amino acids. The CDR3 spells CAWSVRPRTTNGKLFF. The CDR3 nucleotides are TGTGCCTGGAGTGTACGGCCGAGAACAACTAATGGAAAACTGTTTTTT.

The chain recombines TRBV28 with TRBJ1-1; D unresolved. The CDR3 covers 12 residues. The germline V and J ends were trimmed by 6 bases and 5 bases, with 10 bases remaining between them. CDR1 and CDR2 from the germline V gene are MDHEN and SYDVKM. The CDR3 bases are TGTGCCAGCAGCCGCGACGTAACTGAAGCTTTCTTT. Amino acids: CASSRDVTEAFF.

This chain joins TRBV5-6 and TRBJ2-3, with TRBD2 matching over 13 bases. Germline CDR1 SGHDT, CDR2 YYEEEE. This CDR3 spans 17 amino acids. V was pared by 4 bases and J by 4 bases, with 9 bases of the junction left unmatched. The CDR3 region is CASSPRLAGGPSDTQYF. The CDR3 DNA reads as TGTGCCAGCAGCCCGCGACTAGCGGGAGGTCCCTCAGATACGCAGTATTTT.

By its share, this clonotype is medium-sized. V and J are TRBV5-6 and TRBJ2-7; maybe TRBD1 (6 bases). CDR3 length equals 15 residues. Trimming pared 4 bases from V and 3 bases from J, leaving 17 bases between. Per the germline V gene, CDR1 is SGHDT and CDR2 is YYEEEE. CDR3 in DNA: TGTGCCAGCAGCCCCCAAGGGGACACGTTCTACGAGCAGTACTTC. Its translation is CASSPQGDTFYEQYF.

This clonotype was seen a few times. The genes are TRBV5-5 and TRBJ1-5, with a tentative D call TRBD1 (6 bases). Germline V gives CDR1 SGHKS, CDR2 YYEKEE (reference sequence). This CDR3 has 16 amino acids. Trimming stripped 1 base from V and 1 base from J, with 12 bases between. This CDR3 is CASSLNRALSNQPQHF. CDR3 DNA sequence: TGTGCCAGCAGCTTGAACAGGGCTTTAAGCAATCAGCCCCAGCATTTT.

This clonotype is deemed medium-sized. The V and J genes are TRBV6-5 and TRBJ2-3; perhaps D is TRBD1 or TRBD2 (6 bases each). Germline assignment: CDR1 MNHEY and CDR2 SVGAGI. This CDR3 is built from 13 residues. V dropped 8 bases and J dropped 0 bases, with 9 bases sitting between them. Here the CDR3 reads CASGGRSTDTQYF. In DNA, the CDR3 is TGTGCCAGCGGGGGGCGAAGCACAGATACGCAGTATTTT.

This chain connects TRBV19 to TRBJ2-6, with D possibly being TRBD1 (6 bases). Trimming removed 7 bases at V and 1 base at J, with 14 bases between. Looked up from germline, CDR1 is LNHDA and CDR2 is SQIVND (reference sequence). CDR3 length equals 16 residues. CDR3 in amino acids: CASTTRGRSGANVLTF. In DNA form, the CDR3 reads TGTGCCAGTACGACCAGGGGTCGTTCTGGGGCCAACGTCCTGACTTTC.

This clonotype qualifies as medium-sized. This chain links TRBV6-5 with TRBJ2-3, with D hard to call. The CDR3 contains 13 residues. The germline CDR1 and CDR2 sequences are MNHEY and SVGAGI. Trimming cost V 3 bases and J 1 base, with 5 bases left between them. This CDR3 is CASSYLRTDTQYF. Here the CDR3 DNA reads TGTGCCAGCAGTTATCTTCGCACAGATACGCAGTATTTT.

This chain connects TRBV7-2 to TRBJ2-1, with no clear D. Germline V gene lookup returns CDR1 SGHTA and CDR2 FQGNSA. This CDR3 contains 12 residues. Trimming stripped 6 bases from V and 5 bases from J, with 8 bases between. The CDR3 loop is CASRLVNNEQFF. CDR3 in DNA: TGTGCCAGCAGGTTGGTGAACAATGAGCAGTTCTTC.

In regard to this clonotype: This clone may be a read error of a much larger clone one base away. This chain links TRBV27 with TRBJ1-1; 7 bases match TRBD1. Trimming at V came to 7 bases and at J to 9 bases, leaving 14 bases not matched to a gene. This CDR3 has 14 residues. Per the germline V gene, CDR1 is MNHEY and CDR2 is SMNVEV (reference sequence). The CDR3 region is CASKIDGTAPQAFF. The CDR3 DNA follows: TGTGCCAGCAAAATAGACGGGACAGCCCCACAAGCTTTCTTT.

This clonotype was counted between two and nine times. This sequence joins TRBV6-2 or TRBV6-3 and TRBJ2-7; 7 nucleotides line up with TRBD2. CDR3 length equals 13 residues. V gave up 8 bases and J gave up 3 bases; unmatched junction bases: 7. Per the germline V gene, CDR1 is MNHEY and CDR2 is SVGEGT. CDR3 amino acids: CASGGGVGYEQYF. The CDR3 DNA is TGTGCCAGCGGTGGGGGGGTAGGCTACGAGCAGTACTTC.